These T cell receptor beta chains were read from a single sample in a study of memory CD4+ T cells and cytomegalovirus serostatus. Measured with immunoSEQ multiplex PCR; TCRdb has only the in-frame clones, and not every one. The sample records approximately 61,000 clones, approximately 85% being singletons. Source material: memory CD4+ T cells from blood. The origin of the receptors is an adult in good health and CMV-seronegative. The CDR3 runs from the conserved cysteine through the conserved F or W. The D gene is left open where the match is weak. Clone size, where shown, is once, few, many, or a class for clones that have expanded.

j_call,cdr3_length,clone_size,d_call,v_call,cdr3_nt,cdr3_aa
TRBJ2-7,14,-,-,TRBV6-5,TGTGCCAGCAGTTACAGCGGTAGTTGGTACGAGCAGTACTTC,CASSYSGSWYEQYF
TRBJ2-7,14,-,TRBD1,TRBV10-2,TGCGCCAGCAGTTGGGGGACAGGGGGCTACGAGCAGTACTTC,CASSWGTGGYEQYF
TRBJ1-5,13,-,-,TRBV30,TGTGCCTGGAGTTCGGGGCGCAATCAGCCCCAGCATTTT,CAWSSGRNQPQHF
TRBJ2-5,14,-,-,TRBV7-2,TGTGCCAGCAGCTTGGGAGGTATGGGGGAGACCCAGTACTTC,CASSLGGMGETQYF
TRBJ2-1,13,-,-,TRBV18,TGTGCCAGCTCACGGGCAGCCTTGCGTGAGCAGTTCTTC,CASSRAALREQFF
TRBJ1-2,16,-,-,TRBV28,TGTGCCAGCAGTTTATATATGGAACAGAGCCTCTATGGCTACACCTTC,CASSLYMEQSLYGYTF
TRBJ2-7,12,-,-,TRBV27,TGTGCCAGCAGTTTTAGAGGTCTCGAGCAGTACTTC,CASSFRGLEQYF
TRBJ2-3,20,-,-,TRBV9,TGTGCCAGCAGCGTAGGATGGGGTCCCGGCGGAGGGCTGAGCACAGATACGCAGTATTTT,CASSVGWGPGGGLSTDTQYF
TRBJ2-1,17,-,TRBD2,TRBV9,TGTGCCAGCAGCGTAGATACTAGCGGGAGACAGGACAATGAGCAGTTCTTC,CASSVDTSGRQDNEQFF
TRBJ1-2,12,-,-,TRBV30,TGTGCCTGGAGTGGGGACAACTATGGCTACACCTTC,CAWSGDNYGYTF
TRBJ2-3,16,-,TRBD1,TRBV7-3,TGTGCCAGCAGCTTAAAAGGGACAGTTGGAAAAGATACGCAGTATTTT,CASSLKGTVGKDTQYF
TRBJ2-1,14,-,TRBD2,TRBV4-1,TGCGCCAGCAGCCCACAGCGGGGCTATGGTGAGCAGTTCTTC,CASSPQRGYGEQFF
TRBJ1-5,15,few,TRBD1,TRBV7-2,TGTGCCAGCAGCCCAGGGACAGGGTTCAATCAGCCCCAGCATTTT,CASSPGTGFNQPQHF
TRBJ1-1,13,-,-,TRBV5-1,TGCGCCAGCAGCTTGACAGTGAACACTGAAGCTTTCTTT,CASSLTVNTEAFF
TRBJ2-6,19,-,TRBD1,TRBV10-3,TGTGCCATCAGCCCAGGACAGGGGGTGGGCAGCTCTGGGGCCAACGTCCTGACTTTC,CAISPGQGVGSSGANVLTF
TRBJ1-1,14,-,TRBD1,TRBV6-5,TGTGCCAGCAGAACCCCCGGGACAGACACTGAAGCTTTCTTT,CASRTPGTDTEAFF
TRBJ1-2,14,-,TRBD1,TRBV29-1,TGCAGCGTTGCGACGGGACAGACCTGGTTGGGCTACACCTTC,CSVATGQTWLGYTF
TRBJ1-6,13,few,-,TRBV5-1,TGCGCCAGCAGCGCAAAACAAGATTCACCCCTCCACTTT,CASSAKQDSPLHF
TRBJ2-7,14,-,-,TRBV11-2,TGTGCCAGCAGCTTACAACCCAACGCGGACAGGCAGTACTTC,CASSLQPNADRQYF
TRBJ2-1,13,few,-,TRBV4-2,TGTGCCAGCAGCCAAGATCTTTTGAGGGAGCAGTTCTTC,CASSQDLLREQFF
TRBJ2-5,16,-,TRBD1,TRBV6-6,TGTGCCAGCAGTTACTTCCGAGACAGGGGGCTGGAGACCCAGTACTTC,CASSYFRDRGLETQYF
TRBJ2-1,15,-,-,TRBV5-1,TGCGCCAGCAGTAAGAGCGGAGCTACCTACAATGAGCAGTTCTTC,CASSKSGATYNEQFF
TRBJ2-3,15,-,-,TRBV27,TGTGCCAGCAGTTTATTAGGGATTGGTACAGATACGCAGTATTTT,CASSLLGIGTDTQYF
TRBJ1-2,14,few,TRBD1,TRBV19,TGTGCCAGTAGTATTTGGGACAGGGACACCGGCTACACCTTC,CASSIWDRDTGYTF
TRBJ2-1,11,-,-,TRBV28,TGTGCCAGCACTATCGAAAGCGAGCAGTTCTTC,CASTIESEQFF
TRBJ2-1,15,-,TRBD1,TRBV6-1,TGTGCCAGCAGTCCACAGGGGAACATCCCCAATGAGCAGTTCTTC,CASSPQGNIPNEQFF
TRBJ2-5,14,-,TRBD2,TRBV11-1,TGTGCCAGCAGCTCCCGACTAGCATGGGAGACCCAGTACTTC,CASSSRLAWETQYF
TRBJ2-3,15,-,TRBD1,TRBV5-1,TGCGCCAGCAGCTCCGGGACAGGGGGCATCGATACGCAGTATTTT,CASSSGTGGIDTQYF
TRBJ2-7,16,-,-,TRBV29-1,TGCAGCGCCACTTCGGCGAGCGGGTTCCCAGCCTACGAGCAGTACTTC,CSATSASGFPAYEQYF
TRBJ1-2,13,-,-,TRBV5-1,TGCGCCAGCAGCTTGGGATGGGGCTATGGCTACACCTTC,CASSLGWGYGYTF
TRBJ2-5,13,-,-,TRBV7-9,TGTGCCAGCAGCTTGGGGCTAGCTGAGACCCAGTACTTC,CASSLGLAETQYF
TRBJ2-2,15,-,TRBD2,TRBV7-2,TGTGCCAGCAGGGAGGGAGGGGCTGCCACCGGGGAGCTGTTTTTT,CASREGGAATGELFF
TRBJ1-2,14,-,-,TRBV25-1,TGTGCCAGCAGCCGTACGGGGACTGGCTATGGCTACACCTTC,CASSRTGTGYGYTF
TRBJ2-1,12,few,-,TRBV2,TGTGCCAGCAGGGGCATGACTTTCGAGCAGTTCTTC,CASRGMTFEQFF
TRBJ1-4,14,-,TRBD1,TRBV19,TGTGCCAGTAGTATCGGGACAGGGGATGAAAAACTGTTTTTT,CASSIGTGDEKLFF
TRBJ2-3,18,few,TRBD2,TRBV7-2,TGTGCCAGCAGCTTAGAGGCCCCGGGAGGGCGGGTTGTGTATACGCAGTATTTT,CASSLEAPGGRVVYTQYF
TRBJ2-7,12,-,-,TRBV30,TGTGCCTGGAGTGCCGCACAAGACGAGCAGTACTTC,CAWSAAQDEQYF
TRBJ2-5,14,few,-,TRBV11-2,TGTGCCAGCAGCTCTCCCCGGGGGCAAGAGACCCAGTACTTC,CASSSPRGQETQYF
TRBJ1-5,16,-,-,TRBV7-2,TGTGCCAGCAGCCCCCTGACGGGACGTAGCAATCAGCCCCAGCATTTT,CASSPLTGRSNQPQHF
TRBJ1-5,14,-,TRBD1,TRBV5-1,TGCGCCAGCAGCTTGGAAACAGGGGAACAGCCCCAGCATTTT,CASSLETGEQPQHF
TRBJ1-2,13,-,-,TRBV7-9,TGTGCCAGCAGCCGGACAAGTCCTTATGGCTACACCTTC,CASSRTSPYGYTF
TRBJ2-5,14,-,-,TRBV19,TGTGCCAGTAGTACCTGGACCCAGGAGGAGACCCAGTACTTC,CASSTWTQEETQYF
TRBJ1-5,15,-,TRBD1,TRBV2,TGTGCCAGCAGCCTCGACAGGGGGCGGTTCCAGCCCCAGCATTTT,CASSLDRGRFQPQHF